The T cell receptor beta chain under discussion was sequenced for a study of cytomegalovirus exposure and HLA in healthy donors. Separate from the roughly 610-subject first cohort, the approximately 120-subject validation cohort was the one that the donors belonged to. Germline assignment: CDR1 SGHNT and CDR2 YYREEE (reference sequence). Trimming removed 0 bases at V and 6 bases at J, with 6 bases between. This CDR3 spans 12 amino acids. Profiling relied on immunoSEQ multiplex PCR, and the TCRdb table lists in-frame clones only, not all of them. This table has about 71,000 clones, about 94% appearing once. The study's findings and limits: Diagnosis of cytomegalovirus status made by the classifier reportedly showed high specificity and sensitivity.

This clone occurred once. What it binds is not known. The sample taken for sequencing was PBMCs. V is TRBV5-4 and J is TRBJ1-2, with D perhaps TRBD1 (5 bases). The clonotype originates from a woman in her late teens or twenties in good health and CMV-seronegative. The CDR3 nucleotides are TGTGCCAGCAGCTTGGGACAGAATGGCTACACCTTC. Residues: CASSLGQNGYTF.